Only a few counts were recorded for the clone carrying this T cell receptor (beta chain). Antigen unknown. Trimming removed 8 bases at V and 2 bases at J, with 16 bases between. The CDR3 totals 14 residues. Germline V gene sequence: CDR1 KGHSH, CDR2 LQKENI. This record belongs to a study of CD4+ T cells in melanoma. Study-wide results and limits: A reported correlation linked neoantigen-specific CD4+ T cells to CD8+, macrophage and B cell function.

Profiling relied on immunoSEQ multiplex PCR, and the TCRdb table lists in-frame clones only, not all of them. The sample records about 21,000 clones, roughly 78% being singletons. The V gene is TRBV18, the J gene TRBJ2-7; tentatively, D is TRBD1 or TRBD2 (6 bases each). The source is a human donor with melanoma. The CDR3 spells CASGGGGATYEQYF. CDR3 nucleotides: TGTGCCAGCGGGGGCGGCGGGGCTACCTACGAGCAGTACTTC.